This T cell receptor beta chain stems from a study of a mutant IDH1 vaccine in newly diagnosed glioma. Whole-study context: Patients began vaccination 4-6 weeks after radiotherapy alone, or with temozolomide cycles. Treated patients showed a male proportion of around 62%, a female proportion of about 40%, and a mean age of approximately 40 years.

This clone came up a few times. Its antigen is not identified. The data were produced by immunoSEQ multiplex PCR, yet TCRdb's version contains in-frame clones alone and is incomplete. There are 41,000 or so clones in the sample; around 81% occur only once, and approximately 6.8% lies in the top ten. Time point meaning: week 23, last vaccination. In the vaccine, a single dose held 300 ug of the mutant IDH1 20-mer peptide, along with topical imiquimod. Each donor presented with a new WHO grade 3 or 4 astrocytoma that tested IDH1-mutant and showed ATRX loss. CDR3 length: 15 residues. Germline assignment: CDR1 KGHSH and CDR2 LQKENI. V was trimmed by 2 bases and J by 4 bases, leaving 12 bases between them.

J is TRBJ1-5 and V is TRBV18, with unresolved D. This sequence originates from a woman in her thirties or forties with glioma. Some clones in this sample may be carry-over from other donors' samples. Sequenced material: PBMCs, taken from a glioma patient whose treatment included an IDH1 peptide vaccine. For the CDR3, the DNA is TGTGCCAGCTCACCAAGTTCGGGGAGTAATCAGCCCCAGCATTTT. Its translation is CASSPSSGSNQPQHF.